Reported below is one TCR beta chain. This entry comes from a study of T cells in Graves' hyperthyroidism and ophthalmopathy. Amplified TCR beta CDR3 regions came from RNA transcripts. Primed by the HTBI set, a first-round RT-PCR was run on the TCR CDR3. TCRdb reprocessed the multiplex PCR reads via MiXCR and lists one record per CDR3 protein. The sample yields 660,000 or so distinct CDR3 sequences, under 25% seen once. Per the germline V gene, CDR1 is MNHNS and CDR2 is SASEGT. The CDR3 is made up of 14 amino acids. Trimming shortened V by 4 bases and J by 7 bases, and 14 bases separated the two germline ends. Enrolled ophthalmopathy patients presented with a Clinical Activity Score of at least 3, a NOSPECS grade of at least 4, and disease duration under 3 months. Uncontrolled infection, other autoimmune disease, pregnancy and lactation each barred patients from inclusion.

The genes are TRBV6-1 and TRBJ1-5; TRBD1 is a possible D gene (6 bases). The receptor was isolated from a man younger than 40 with Graves' ophthalmopathy. Sequencing was performed on blood. The CDR3 protein is CASSVEKGGQPQHF. CDR3 in DNA: TGTGCCAGCAGTGTAGAAAAGGGGGGACAGCCCCAGCATTTT.